These 32 T cell receptor beta chains originate from one sample sequenced in a study of T cell changes during pregnancy in multiple sclerosis. TCRdb's table, derived via immunoSEQ multiplex PCR, lists solely in-frame clones and lacks some. The sample yields approximately 50,000 clones, less than 95% seen once. The starting material was peripheral blood, obtained in the third trimester of pregnancy. These receptors were collected from a female donor in good health, enrolled as a control in a pregnancy study.

This clone was found a few times. V gene TRBV27 combines with J gene TRBJ1-6, with TRBD1 as a possible D gene (5 bases). Per germline, CDR1 MNHEY and CDR2 SMNVEV (reference sequence). V dropped 3 bases and J dropped 10 bases, with 10 bases sitting between them. The CDR3 runs 13 residues. The CDR3 protein is CASSFTGTSPLHF. Written as DNA, the CDR3 is TGTGCCAGCAGTTTCACAGGTACATCACCCCTCCACTTT.

This chain links TRBV7-9 with TRBJ2-1; 9 bases align to TRBD1. CDR3 size: 14 residues. Germline lookup yields CDR1 SEHNR and CDR2 FQNEAQ (reference sequence). Unmatched junction bases numbered 1, after V lost 4 bases and J lost 3 bases. The CDR3 region has the DNA TGTGCCAGCAGCTGGACAGGGGTCTACAATGAGCAGTTCTTC. It translates to CASSWTGVYNEQFF.

This chain links TRBV6-6 with TRBJ2-7; weak D call: TRBD2 (5 bases). The CDR3 has 14 residues. Germline CDR1 reads MNHNY; CDR2 reads SVGAGI (reference sequence). V was clipped by 6 bases and J by 1 base, with 13 bases between them. This CDR3 is CASREVASSYEQYF. In nucleotides, the CDR3 is TGTGCCAGCAGAGAGGTAGCGTCTTCCTACGAGCAGTACTTC.

The chain has TRBV6-6 and TRBJ1-2; the D gene is possibly TRBD1 (6 bases). Trimming pared 4 bases from V and 0 bases from J, leaving 9 bases between. This CDR3 is built from 14 residues. Per the germline V gene, CDR1 is MNHNY and CDR2 is SVGAGI (reference sequence). The CDR3 sequence: CASSSRGANYGYTF. As DNA, the CDR3 is TGTGCCAGCAGTTCCAGGGGAGCTAACTATGGCTACACCTTC.

The chain links TRBV6-1 to TRBJ1-5; D is unresolved. Germline V gene sequence: CDR1 MNHNS, CDR2 SASEGT. The length of the CDR3 is 13 residues. The CDR3 coding sequence is TGTGGACACTCTTTGGGTCGCAATCAGCCCCAGCATTTT. Amino acid sequence: CGHSLGRNQPQHF.

This clone was detected once. The chain uses TRBV5-1 and TRBJ2-7; tentatively, D is TRBD1 (6 bases). Trimming removed 2 bases at V and 9 bases at J, with 12 bases between. CDR1 SGHRS and CDR2 YFSETQ come from the germline V gene. The CDR3 totals 12 residues. CDR3 amino acids: CASSLKQGVQYF. CDR3 sequence (DNA): TGCGCCAGCAGCTTAAAACAGGGAGTGCAGTACTTC.

The CDR3 DNA reads as TGTGCCAGCAGTTTAGCAGGGACTAACTATGGCTACACCTTC. Protein sequence: CASSLAGTNYGYTF. The gene calls are TRBV27 and TRBJ1-2; a weak D match, TRBD1 (5 bases). V shed 2 bases and J shed 0 bases, with 7 bases lying between them. This CDR3 is 14 amino acids long. Germline V CDR1 and CDR2: MNHEY, SMNVEV (reference sequence).

J is TRBJ2-7 and V is TRBV2; D possibly corresponds to TRBD2 (6 bases). The CDR3 has 15 residues. V lost 6 bases and J lost 3, with 18 bases in between. Germline V lookup: CDR1 SNHLY, CDR2 FYNNEI. The CDR3 region has the DNA TGTGCCAGCAGGGAGGGACCCAACGCCAACTACGAGCAGTACTTC. Amino acid sequence: CASREGPNANYEQYF.

The CDR3 spells CASSWGDSNNYGYTF. The CDR3 DNA follows: TGCGCCAGCAGCTGGGGGGACAGCAATAACTATGGCTACACCTTC. The gene calls are TRBV5-1 and TRBJ1-2; 7 bases match TRBD1. This CDR3 region has 15 residues. Losses at the gene ends were 3 bases for V and 1 base for J; bases not matched to a gene: 6. Germline V CDR1 and CDR2: SGHRS, YFSETQ. The full variable domain, in which reference TRBV5-1 and TRBJ1-2 provide the parts outside the CDR3, is KAGVTQTPRYLIKTRGQQVTLSCSPISGHRSVSWYQQTPGQGLQFLFEYFSETQRNKGNFPGRFSGRQFSNSRSEMNVSTLELGDSALYLCASSWGDSNNYGYTFGSGTRLTVV.

By share, this clone ranks as medium-sized. The chain employs TRBV4-2 and TRBJ2-7; weak D call: TRBD2 (6 bases). The CDR3 has 15 amino acids. Deletions cut 0 bases from V and 4 bases from J, with 13 bases between. Germline V lookup: CDR1 LGHNA, CDR2 YNFKEQ. Here the CDR3 reads CASSQEFGDFYEQYF. CDR3 sequence (DNA): TGTGCCAGCAGCCAAGAGTTTGGGGACTTTTACGAGCAGTACTTC.

The chain has TRBV11-3 and TRBJ1-1, with 7 bases aligning to TRBD1. V lost 0 bases and J lost 6; bases outside the gene matches: 7. CDR1 SGHNT and CDR2 YENEEA come from the germline V gene. The CDR3 extends over 15 amino acids. Written as DNA, the CDR3 is TGTGCCAGCAGCTTAGACCATACAGGGGCGTCTGAAGCTTTCTTT. Its translation is CASSLDHTGASEAFF.

This clone was counted a single time. The rearrangement uses TRBV9 and TRBJ2-1; 7 nucleotides line up with TRBD1. The trim removed 4 bases at V and 4 bases at J, leaving 8 bases unmatched. Germline V gene data show CDR1 as SGDLS and CDR2 as YYNGEE. The CDR3 consists of 15 residues. As DNA, the CDR3 is TGTGCCAGCAGCTTGTCTGAGGGGGCGTACAATGAGCAGTTCTTC. This codes for CASSLSEGAYNEQFF.

The J gene is TRBJ2-2, the V gene TRBV2; 7 bases are a match to TRBD1. The trim removed 6 bases at V and 1 base at J, leaving 5 bases unmatched. The CDR3 spans 15 residues. CDR1 and CDR2 from the germline V gene are SNHLY and FYNNEI. This CDR3 reads CASSAWTGNTGELFF. The CDR3 DNA follows: TGTGCCAGCAGCGCATGGACAGGGAACACCGGGGAGCTGTTTTTT.

The V and J genes are TRBV6-1 and TRBJ1-3, with D maybe TRBD1 (6 bases). CDR3 size: 14 residues. V gave up 8 bases and J gave up 1 base, with 12 bases separating them. The germline V gene has CDR1 MNHNS and CDR2 SASEGT. The DNA for the CDR3 is TGTGCCAGCTTCTCCCAGGGGTCTGGAAACACCATATATTTT. This encodes CASFSQGSGNTIYF.

V gene TRBV6-5 combines with J gene TRBJ1-5, with 8 positions matching TRBD1. The CDR3 consists of 15 residues. CDR1 is MNHEY and CDR2 is SVGAGI in the germline V gene. V was clipped by 4 bases and J by 0 bases; unmatched bases: 2. Written as DNA, the CDR3 is TGTGCCAGCAGTTTTACAGGGGGTAGCAATCAGCCCCAGCATTTT. Encoded protein: CASSFTGGSNQPQHF.

This clone was recorded once. J is TRBJ2-3 and V is TRBV11-2, with D unresolved. V lost 1 base and J lost 3, with 14 bases in between. The CDR3 length is 16 residues. Per the germline V gene, CDR1 is SGHAT and CDR2 is FQNNGV. CDR3 region: CASSLASATVTDTQYF. The DNA for the CDR3 is TGTGCCAGCAGCTTAGCCTCCGCAACGGTTACAGATACGCAGTATTTT.

This sequence joins TRBV5-1 and TRBJ2-1; 9 nucleotides agree with TRBD2. The CDR3 contains 16 residues. The junction had 5 bases not matched to a gene; V was cut back by 0 bases and J by 4 bases. Germline values: CDR1 SGHRS, CDR2 YFSETQ. The CDR3 here is CASSLVASGTYNEQFF. CDR3 nucleotide sequence: TGCGCCAGCAGCTTGGTAGCTAGCGGGACATACAATGAGCAGTTCTTC.

This chain uses TRBV30 with TRBJ1-3, with D uncertain. CDR3 length: 14 residues. V was cut by 3 bases and J by 0 bases, with 9 bases left in between. Germline assignment: CDR1 GTSNPN and CDR2 SVGIG (reference sequence). The CDR3 coding sequence is TGTGCCTGGAGGGGGAGAGACTCTGGAAACACCATATATTTT. As protein: CAWRGRDSGNTIYF.

The genes are TRBV6-5 and TRBJ2-7; TRBD2 might be the D (5 bases). Germline CDR1 MNHEY, CDR2 SVGAGI. This CDR3 has 13 residues. V gave up 0 bases and J gave up 4 bases, with 7 bases separating them. The CDR3 region has the DNA TGTGCCAGCAGTTACTCGACGGGGTACGAGCAGTACTTC. Translating it yields CASSYSTGYEQYF.

V gene TRBV7-2 combines with J gene TRBJ2-7, with D perhaps TRBD1 (6 bases). The germline V gene encodes CDR1 SGHTA and CDR2 FQGNSA. The CDR3 contains 13 residues. V was pared by 5 bases and J by 7 bases, with 15 bases between. For the CDR3, the DNA is TGTGCCAGCAGCCCGAGGACAGATTATGAGCAGTACTTC. Translating it yields CASSPRTDYEQYF.

The chain carries TRBV18 and TRBJ2-1, with 10 bases identical to TRBD1. Germline V CDR1 and CDR2: KGHSH, LQKENI. After removal of 1 base from V and 10 bases from J, the junction contained 7 bases not matched to a gene. CDR3 size: 15 residues. CDR3 region: CASSPRLGTGEEQFF. The CDR3 coding sequence is TGTGCCAGCTCACCACGATTAGGGACAGGGGAAGAGCAGTTCTTC.

The chain uses TRBV7-6 and TRBJ1-5; TRBD1 matches 7 bases. The CDR3 runs to 17 residues. With 1 base clipped from V and 6 bases from J, the junction kept 12 bases outside the gene matches. Germline lookup yields CDR1 SGHVS and CDR2 FNYEAQ. The DNA of the CDR3 is TGTGCCAGCAGCTTAGGTGCAGGGACAGTCACGGGTCAGCCCCAGCATTTT. It is translated as CASSLGAGTVTGQPQHF. Full variable domain (missing parts from reference TRBV7-6 and TRBJ1-5): GAGVSQSPRYKVTKRGQDVALRCDPISGHVSLYWYRQALGQGPEFLTYFNYEAQQDKSGLPNDRFSAERPEGSISTLTIQRTEQRDSAMYRCASSLGAGTVTGQPQHFGDGTRLSIL.

This clone appeared a few times. This sequence joins TRBV4-3 and TRBJ2-7; the match to TRBD1 covers 8 bases. This CDR3 comprises 16 residues. The ends lost 0 bases at V and 4 bases at J; junction bases unmatched: 8. Per germline, CDR1 LGHNA and CDR2 YSLEER. DNA of the CDR3: TGCGCCAGCAGCCAAGATCCGGGACAGGTAGATTACGAGCAGTACTTC. Protein sequence: CASSQDPGQVDYEQYF.

V usage is TRBV6-6 and J usage is TRBJ1-4, with 8 bases that match TRBD1. The V gene's germline CDR1 is MNHNY and CDR2 SVGAGI (reference sequence). J was trimmed by 7 bases and V by 6 bases; bases with no gene match: 10. This CDR3 has 15 residues. The CDR3 sequence is CASRPGQGWGEKLFF. CDR3 in DNA: TGTGCCAGCAGACCCGGACAGGGATGGGGTGAAAAACTGTTTTTT.

The chain recombines TRBV6-1 with TRBJ1-2; weak D call: TRBD1 (6 bases). The CDR3 totals 15 residues. V dropped 5 bases and J dropped 4 bases, with 17 bases sitting between them. Germline V gene lookup returns CDR1 MNHNS and CDR2 SASEGT. The CDR3 reads CASSTRGGAGYGYTF. For the CDR3, the DNA is TGTGCCAGCAGTACTAGGGGGGGCGCGGGCTATGGCTACACCTTC.

CDR3 region: CASSDTRQGASGELFF. In DNA form, the CDR3 reads TGTGCCAGCAGTGATACCAGACAGGGGGCTAGCGGGGAGCTGTTTTTT. This sequence joins TRBV25-1 and TRBJ2-2, with 10 bases matching TRBD1. CDR3 length: 16 residues. Germline lookup yields CDR1 MGHDK and CDR2 SYGVNS. Trimming removed 3 bases from V and 7 bases from J; junction bases left unmatched: 8. The full variable domain, with the rest looked up from reference TRBV25-1 and TRBJ2-2, is EADIYQTPRYLVIGTGKKITLECSQTMGHDKMYWYQQDPGMELHLIHYSYGVNSTEKGDLSSESTVSRIRTEHFPLTLESARPSHTSQYLCASSDTRQGASGELFFGEGSRLTVL.

This chain links TRBV30 with TRBJ2-1; 9 nucleotides agree with TRBD2. V shed 0 bases and J 9 bases; nucleotides not matched to a gene: 9. Per germline, CDR1 GTSNPN and CDR2 SVGIG (reference sequence). The CDR3 consists of 15 residues. The CDR3 DNA sequence: TGTGCCTGGAGTGTATTTAGCGGGAGAAGAGGTGAGCAGTTCTTC. The encoded protein is CAWSVFSGRRGEQFF.

The chain recombines TRBV30 with TRBJ2-1; no reliable D call. The CDR3 is 11 residues long. CDR1 and CDR2 (germline): GTSNPN, SVGIG (reference sequence). The V and J ends lost 3 bases and 5 bases respectively, with 5 bases between them. The CDR3 loop reads CAWSYNNEQFF. The CDR3 DNA reads TGTGCCTGGAGCTATAACAATGAGCAGTTCTTC.

This chain joins TRBV7-9 and TRBJ2-5, with D tentatively TRBD1 (5 bases). The V gene lost 0 bases and the J gene lost 2 bases, with 10 bases spanning the gap. Germline CDR1 is SEHNR and CDR2 is FQNEAQ (reference sequence). This CDR3 region has 15 residues. The CDR3 nucleotides read TGTGCCAGCAGCTTAGCAGGACACCCACAAGAGACCCAGTACTTC. Protein product: CASSLAGHPQETQYF. The full variable domain, with the rest looked up from reference TRBV7-9 and TRBJ2-5, is DTGVSQNPRHKITKRGQNVTFRCDPISEHNRLYWYRQTLGQGPEFLTYFQNEAQLEKSRLLSDRFSAERPKGSFSTLEIQRTEQGDSAMYLCASSLAGHPQETQYFGPGTRLLVL.

In this sample, this clone turned up a few times. The genes are TRBV27 and TRBJ1-2; 7 bases align to TRBD1. After removal of 4 bases from V and 4 bases from J, the junction contained 12 bases not matched to a gene. This CDR3 region has 16 residues. Germline V gene lookup returns CDR1 MNHEY and CDR2 SMNVEV (reference sequence). For the CDR3, the DNA is TGTGCCAGCAGTTCCAATCGACAGGGAACGGGCTATGGCTACACCTTC. This sequence encodes CASSSNRQGTGYGYTF.

The rearrangement joins TRBV7-8 to TRBJ1-5; 7 bases are a match to TRBD1. CDR1 SGHVS and CDR2 FQNEAQ come from the germline V gene. The CDR3 runs 16 residues. V was pared by 5 bases and J by 0 bases, with 7 bases of the junction left unmatched. CDR3 sequence: CASSRTGGYSNQPQHF. The CDR3 region has the DNA TGTGCCAGCAGCCGGACAGGAGGTTATAGCAATCAGCCCCAGCATTTT.

V gene TRBV11-2 combines with J gene TRBJ1-1; 10 positions match TRBD1. V dropped 5 bases and J dropped 3; count of bases not matched to a gene: 9. CDR1 and CDR2 from the germline V gene are SGHAT and FQNNGV. This CDR3 has 16 residues. CDR3 sequence (DNA): TGTGCCAGCAGCCGAGGGGACAGGGGAGAGGACACTGAAGCTTTCTTT. It specifies CASSRGDRGEDTEAFF.